The 13 T cell receptor beta chains listed next were all sequenced from one sample in a study of regulatory T cells in long-lasting Graves disease. Time point described: newly diagnosed GD, antithyroid drugs for less than 3 months. PBMC-extracted RNA yielded the TCR library. Arm-PCR of CDR3 regions and iRepertoire HTBI primers were used to build TCR beta libraries. From the multiplex PCR reads, TCRdb called clonotypes with MiXCR, one entry per CDR3 protein. In the table there are 240,000 or so distinct CDR3 sequences, 20% to 25% of which are singletons. The material was peripheral blood mononuclear cells (PBMCs), obtained at new diagnosis, from a patient treated with antithyroid drugs. The receptors stem from a female donor with Graves disease.

The chain joins TRBV2 to TRBJ1-1; the match to TRBD1 covers 8 bases. From germline, CDR1 is SNHLY and CDR2 FYNNEI. V trimming: 5 bases; J trimming: 2 bases; junction bases outside the gene matches: 4. The CDR3 length is 14 residues. CDR3 coding DNA: TGTGCCAGCAGTTGGGGACAGGCTAACACTGAAGCTTTCTTT. It encodes CASSWGQANTEAFF.

This clonotype was counted at least ten times. The rearrangement uses TRBV3-1 and TRBJ2-5, with D possibly matching TRBD1 (6 bases). Trimming shortened V by 3 bases and J by 6 bases, and 14 bases separated the two germline ends. In germline, CDR1 is LGHDT, CDR2 YNNKEL (reference sequence). CDR3 length: 14 amino acids. The CDR3 nucleotides are TGTGCCAGCAGCCAGAACAGGGTCAAGAAGACCCAGTACTTC. Protein sequence: CASSQNRVKKTQYF.

This clonotype was picked up a small number of times. The rearrangement uses TRBV5-4 and TRBJ2-5, with TRBD1 matching over 9 bases. V gave up 3 bases and J gave up 6 bases; unmatched junction bases: 9. The CDR3 has 15 residues. The germline V gene has CDR1 SGHNT and CDR2 YYREEE (reference sequence). CDR3 bases: TGTGCCAGCAGCTCTCTTACAGGGGGCGTAAAGACCCAGTACTTC. It encodes CASSSLTGGVKTQYF.

Ten or more counts support this clonotype. The chain links TRBV12-3 or TRBV12-4 to TRBJ1-1, with a possible D match to TRBD1 (5 bases). Trimming took off 4 bases at V and 0 bases at J, with 9 bases between the two ends. The CDR3 is 14 residues long. CDR3 sequence: CASSSGTVNTEAFF. CDR3 bases: TGTGCCAGCAGTTCCGGGACGGTGAACACTGAAGCTTTCTTT.

CDR3 DNA: TGCGCCAGCAGCTTAGGAGGGTTTCCCAATGAGCAGTTCTTC. It specifies CASSLGGFPNEQFF. The chain has TRBV5-1 and TRBJ2-1; tentatively, D is TRBD2 (6 bases). Trimming removed 2 bases from V and 6 bases from J, with 12 bases in between. The CDR3 is 14 amino acids. Per the germline V gene, CDR1 is SGHRS and CDR2 is YFSETQ.

The table lists this clonotype with many counts. V gene TRBV6-1 combines with J gene TRBJ2-3; 8 positions match TRBD1. This CDR3 has 14 residues. The trim removed 6 bases at V and 4 bases at J, leaving 6 bases unmatched. CDR1 is MNHNS and CDR2 is SASEGT in the germline V gene. The CDR3 here is CASRPGTGSDTQYF. The DNA of the CDR3 is TGTGCCAGCAGACCCGGGACAGGCTCAGATACGCAGTATTTT.

This clonotype was seen repeatedly, ten times or more. The CDR3: CATSPSPAYNEQFF. CDR3 nucleotides: TGTGCCACCAGCCCCTCCCCTGCCTACAATGAGCAGTTCTTC. The chain combines TRBV24-1 with TRBJ2-1, with D unclear. The CDR3 loop spans 14 amino acids. V gave up 7 bases and J gave up 2 bases, with 11 bases separating them. CDR1 is KGHDR and CDR2 is SFDVKD in the germline V gene.

There are many counts of this clonotype. The rearrangement joins TRBV15 to TRBJ1-1; no definite D call. V gave up 1 base and J gave up 5 bases, with 20 bases separating them. CDR3 length: 17 amino acids. Per the germline V gene, CDR1 is LNHNV and CDR2 is YYDKDF (reference sequence). The CDR3 loop reads CATSRAQVGRRATEAFF. As DNA, the CDR3 is TGTGCCACCAGCAGAGCCCAAGTTGGGCGACGGGCGACTGAAGCTTTCTTT.

This clonotype was recorded at least ten times. The rearrangement uses TRBV3-1 and TRBJ2-7; D call uncertain. CDR1 and CDR2 from the germline V gene are LGHDT and YNNKEL (reference sequence). V lost 1 base, J lost 3 bases, and 7 bases lay in between. This CDR3 region has 13 residues. In DNA form, the CDR3 reads TGTGCCAGCAGCCAAGGGCTAGTCTACGAGCAGTACTTC. Protein sequence: CASSQGLVYEQYF.

Many counts were recorded for this clonotype. This chain uses TRBV7-9 with TRBJ2-1; no firm D call. CDR3 length: 13 amino acids. Per germline, CDR1 SEHNR and CDR2 FQNEAQ (reference sequence). The germline V and J ends were trimmed by 1 base and 10 bases, with 11 bases remaining between them. The CDR3 bases are TGTGCCAGCAGCTTAGGACAAAATAGGGAGCAGTTCTTC. This gives the protein CASSLGQNREQFF.

To note about this clonotype: A single base is all that separates this from a far larger clone, so a read error is likely. J is TRBJ2-7 and V is TRBV7-2, with 10 bases lining up with TRBD2. CDR1 is SGHTA and CDR2 is FQGNSA in the germline V gene. The V and J ends lost 5 bases and 2 bases, in that order; junction bases with no gene match: 6. The CDR3 contains 15 residues. CDR3 sequence reads: CASSQTSGPTYEQYF. CDR3 coding DNA: TGTGCCAGCAGCCAGACTAGCGGGCCCACCTACGAGCAGTACTTC. Based on the CDR3 plus reference TRBV7-2 and TRBJ2-7, the full variable domain is GAGVSQSPSNKVTEKGKDVELRCDPISGHTALYWYRQSLGQGLEFLIYFQGNSAPDKSGLPSDRFSAERTGGSVSTLTIQRTQQEDSAVYLCASSQTSGPTYEQYFGPGTRLTVT.

This clonotype was observed many times. This chain's CDR3 is CASSLVGRDYEQYF. DNA of the CDR3: TGCGCCAGCAGCTTGGTCGGAAGGGACTACGAGCAGTACTTC. The chain employs TRBV5-1 and TRBJ2-7; D not certain. V was shortened by 0 bases and J by 3 bases, with 10 bases between the two germline ends. The CDR3 contains 14 residues. In germline, CDR1 is SGHRS, CDR2 YFSETQ.

This clonotype appeared many times. The chain's CDR3 is CASSLQGSSTTGELFF. The CDR3 nucleotides read TGCGCCAGCAGCTTACAGGGCAGTTCGACCACCGGGGAGCTGTTTTTT. The V and J genes are TRBV5-1 and TRBJ2-2, with a tentative D call TRBD1 (6 bases). The CDR3 length is 16 residues. Trimming cost V 2 bases and J 4 bases, with 15 bases left between them. Germline V gene data show CDR1 as SGHRS and CDR2 as YFSETQ.